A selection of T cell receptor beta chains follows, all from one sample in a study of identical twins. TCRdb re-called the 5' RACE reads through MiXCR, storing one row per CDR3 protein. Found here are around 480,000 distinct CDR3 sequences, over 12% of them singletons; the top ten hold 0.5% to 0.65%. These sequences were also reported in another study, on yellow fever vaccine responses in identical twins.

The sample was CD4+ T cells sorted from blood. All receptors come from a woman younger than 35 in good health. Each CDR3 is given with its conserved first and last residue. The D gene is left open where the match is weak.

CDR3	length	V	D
CSGAGGPEDTQYF	13	TRBV20-1	TRBD2
CASSLDGGTQETQYF	15	TRBV11-2	-
CASNVATGFFNSPLHF	16	TRBV19	TRBD1
CSARVKGSYNEQFF	14	TRBV20-1	-
CASSVARRGGDGSYNEQFF	19	TRBV9	-
CATSRDLQGYQPQHF	15	TRBV15	-
CASSQGQINSPLHF	14	TRBV7-3	TRBD1
CASSLEHRRAEAFF	14	TRBV5-6	-
CASSLYIQTNNEQFF	15	TRBV27	-
CASSDRRGVAGELFF	15	TRBV9	TRBD2
CASSLEGWYEQYF	13	TRBV12-3/TRBV12-4	-
CSVEDRSIYGRGNTEAFF	18	TRBV29-1	-
CASQRAGTDTQYF	13	TRBV12-3/TRBV12-4	-
CASSRAGTAYF	11	TRBV12-3/TRBV12-4	-
CASSPMGIGNGYTF	14	TRBV3-1	-